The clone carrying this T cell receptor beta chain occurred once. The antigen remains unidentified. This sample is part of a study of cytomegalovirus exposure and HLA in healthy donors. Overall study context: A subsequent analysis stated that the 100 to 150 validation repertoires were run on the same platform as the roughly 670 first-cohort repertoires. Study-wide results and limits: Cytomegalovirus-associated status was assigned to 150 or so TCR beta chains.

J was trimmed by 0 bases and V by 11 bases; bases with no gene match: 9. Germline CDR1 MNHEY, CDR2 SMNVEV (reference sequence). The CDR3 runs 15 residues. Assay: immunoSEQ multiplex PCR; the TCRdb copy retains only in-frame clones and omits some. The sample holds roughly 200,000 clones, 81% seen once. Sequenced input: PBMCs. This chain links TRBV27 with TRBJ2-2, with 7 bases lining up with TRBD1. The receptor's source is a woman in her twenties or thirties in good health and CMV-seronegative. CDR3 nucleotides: TGTGCCCGACTCCCCGGGACAGCGAACACCGGGGAGCTGTTTTTT. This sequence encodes CARLPGTANTGELFF.